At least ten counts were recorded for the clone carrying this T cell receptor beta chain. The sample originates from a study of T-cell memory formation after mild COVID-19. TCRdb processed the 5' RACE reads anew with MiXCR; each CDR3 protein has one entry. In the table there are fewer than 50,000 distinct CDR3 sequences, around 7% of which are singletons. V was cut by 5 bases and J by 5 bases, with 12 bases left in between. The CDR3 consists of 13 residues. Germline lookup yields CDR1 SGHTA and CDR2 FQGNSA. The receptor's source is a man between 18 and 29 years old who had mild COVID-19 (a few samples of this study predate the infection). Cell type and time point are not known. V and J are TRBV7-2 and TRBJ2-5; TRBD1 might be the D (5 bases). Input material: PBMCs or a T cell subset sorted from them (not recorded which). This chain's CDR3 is CASSPQGGETQYF. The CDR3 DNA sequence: TGTGCCAGCAGCCCCCAGGGTGGGGAGACCCAGTACTTC.